This T cell receptor beta chain is from a study of CXCR3-negative and CXCR3-positive naive CD8 T cells. Study-wide results and limits: CXCR3-positive naive cells carried more hydrophobic TRB CDR3s than CXCR3-negative naive cells did.

As concerns this clonotype: Its antigen is as yet unknown.

The CDR3 sequence is 12 residues long. Germline-derived CDR1 and CDR2 are SEHNR and FQNEAQ (reference sequence). Triplicate sorts of 290,000 or so cells per CD8+ subset. CD45RO-CCR7+CD27+CD95- marked naive CD8+ T cells. Via 5' RACE with UMI labels, TRB cDNA libraries were prepared. TCRdb re-called the 5' RACE reads; one entry per CDR3 protein, DNA not given. Its table lists around 61,000 distinct CDR3 sequences. This TCR derives from a human donor in good health. Some clones in this sample may be carry-over from other donors' samples. V usage is TRBV7-9 and J usage is TRBJ2-3; no DNA is available, so the TRBD1 call from TCRdb remains unchecked. The sequenced sample consisted of naive CXCR3+ CD8+ T cells from blood. Subset of the sample: CD45RO-CCR7+CD27+CD95- naive CD8+ T cells expressing CXCR3 (TNR3+). The CDR3 loop is CASRGTADTQYF.